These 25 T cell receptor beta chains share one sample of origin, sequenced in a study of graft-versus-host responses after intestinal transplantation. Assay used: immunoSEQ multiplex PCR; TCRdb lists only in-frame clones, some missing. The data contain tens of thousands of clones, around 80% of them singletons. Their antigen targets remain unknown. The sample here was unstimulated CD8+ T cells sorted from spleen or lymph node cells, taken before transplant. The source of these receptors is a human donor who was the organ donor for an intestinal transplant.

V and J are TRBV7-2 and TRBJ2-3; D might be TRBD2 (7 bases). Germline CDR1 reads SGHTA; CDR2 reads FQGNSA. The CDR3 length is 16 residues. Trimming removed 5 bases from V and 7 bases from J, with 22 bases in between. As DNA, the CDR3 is TGTGCCAGCAGCCCCTCGGTGGGGGAGGGGGGAAATACGCAGTATTTT. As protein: CASSPSVGEGGNTQYF. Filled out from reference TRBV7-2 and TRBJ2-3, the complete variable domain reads GAGVSQSPSNKVTEKGKDVELRCDPISGHTALYWYRQSLGQGLEFLIYFQGNSAPDKSGLPSDRFSAERTGGSVSTLTIQRTQQEDSAVYLCASSPSVGEGGNTQYFGPGTRLTVL.

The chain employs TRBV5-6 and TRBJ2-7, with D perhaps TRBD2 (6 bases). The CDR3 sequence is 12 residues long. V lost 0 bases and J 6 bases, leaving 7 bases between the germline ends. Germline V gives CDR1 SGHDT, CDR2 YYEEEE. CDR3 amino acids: CASSLGGGEQYF. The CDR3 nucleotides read TGTGCCAGCAGCTTGGGGGGAGGCGAGCAGTACTTC.

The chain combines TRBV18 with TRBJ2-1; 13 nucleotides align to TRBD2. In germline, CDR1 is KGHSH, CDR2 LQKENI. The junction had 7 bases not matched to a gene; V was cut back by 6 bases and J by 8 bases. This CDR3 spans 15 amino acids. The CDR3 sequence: CASSPGTSGVDEQFF. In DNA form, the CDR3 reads TGTGCCAGCTCTCCTGGGACTAGCGGGGTGGATGAGCAGTTCTTC.

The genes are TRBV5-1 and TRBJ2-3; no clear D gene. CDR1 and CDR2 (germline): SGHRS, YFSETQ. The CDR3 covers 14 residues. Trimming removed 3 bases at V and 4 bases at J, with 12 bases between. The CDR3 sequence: CASSYLPWADTQYF. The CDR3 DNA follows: TGCGCCAGCAGCTATCTACCGTGGGCAGATACGCAGTATTTT.

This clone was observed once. The CDR3 DNA follows: TGTGCCACTTCAACCGGGACAGGACCATACGAGCAGTACTTC. Translated: CATSTGTGPYEQYF. V and J are TRBV19 and TRBJ2-7; 8 bases line up with TRBD1. Germline CDR1 and CDR2: LNHDA and SQIVND (reference sequence). The CDR3 has 14 amino acids. With V trimmed by 10 bases and J by 4 bases, 12 bases remained unmatched. Supplemented by reference TRBV19 and TRBJ2-7, the full variable domain reads DGGITQSPKYLFRKEGQNVTLSCEQNLNHDAMYWYRQDPGQGLRLIYYSQIVNDFQKGDIAEGYSVSREKKESFPLTVTSAQKNPTAFYLCATSTGTGPYEQYFGPGTRLTVT.

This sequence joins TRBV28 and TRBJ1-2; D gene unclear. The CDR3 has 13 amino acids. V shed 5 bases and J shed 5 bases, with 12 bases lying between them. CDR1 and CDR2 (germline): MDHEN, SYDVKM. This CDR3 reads CASSQTRSYGYTF. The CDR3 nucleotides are TGTGCCAGCAGTCAAACAAGGAGTTATGGCTACACCTTC.

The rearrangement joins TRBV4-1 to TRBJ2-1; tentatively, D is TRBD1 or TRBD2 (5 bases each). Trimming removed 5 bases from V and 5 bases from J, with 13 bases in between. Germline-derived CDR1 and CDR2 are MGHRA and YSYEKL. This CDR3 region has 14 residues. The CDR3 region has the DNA TGCGCCAGCAGCGGCCAAGAGGGGCACAATGAGCAGTTCTTC. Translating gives CASSGQEGHNEQFF.

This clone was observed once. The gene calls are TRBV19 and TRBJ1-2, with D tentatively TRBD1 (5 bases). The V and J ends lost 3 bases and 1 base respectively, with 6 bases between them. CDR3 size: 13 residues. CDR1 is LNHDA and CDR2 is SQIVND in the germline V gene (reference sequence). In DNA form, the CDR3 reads TGTGCCAGTAGTATCCAGGGTAACTATGGCTACACCTTC. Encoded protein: CASSIQGNYGYTF.

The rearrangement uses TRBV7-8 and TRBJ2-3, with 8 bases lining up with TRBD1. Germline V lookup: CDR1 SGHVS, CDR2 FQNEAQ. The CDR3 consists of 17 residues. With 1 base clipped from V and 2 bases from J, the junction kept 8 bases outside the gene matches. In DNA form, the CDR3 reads TGTGCCAGCAGCTTAGTGGAGGGACAGGTTTACACAGATACGCAGTATTTT. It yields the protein CASSLVEGQVYTDTQYF.

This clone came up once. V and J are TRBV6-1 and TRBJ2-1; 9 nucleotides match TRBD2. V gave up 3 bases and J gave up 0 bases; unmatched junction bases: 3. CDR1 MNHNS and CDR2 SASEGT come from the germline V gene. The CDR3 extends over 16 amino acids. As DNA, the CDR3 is TGTGCCAGCAGTGATTTAGCGGGAGCCTCCTACAATGAGCAGTTCTTC. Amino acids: CASSDLAGASYNEQFF.

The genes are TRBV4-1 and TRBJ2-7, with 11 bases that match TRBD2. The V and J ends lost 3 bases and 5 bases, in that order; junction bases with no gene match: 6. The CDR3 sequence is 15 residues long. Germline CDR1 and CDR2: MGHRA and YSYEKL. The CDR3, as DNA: TGCGCCAGCAGCCACAGACTAGCGGGACGGAACGAGCAGTACTTC. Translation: CASSHRLAGRNEQYF.

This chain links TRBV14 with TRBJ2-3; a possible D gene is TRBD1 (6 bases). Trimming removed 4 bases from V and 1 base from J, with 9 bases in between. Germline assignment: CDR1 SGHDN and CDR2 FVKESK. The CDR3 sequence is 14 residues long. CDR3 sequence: CASSPYRGTDTQYF. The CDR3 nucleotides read TGTGCCAGCAGCCCTTACAGGGGCACAGATACGCAGTATTTT. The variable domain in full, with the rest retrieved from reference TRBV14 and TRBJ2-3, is EAGVTQFPSHSVIEKGQTVTLRCDPISGHDNLYWYRRVMGKEIKFLLHFVKESKQDESGMPNNRFLAERTGGTYSTLKVQPAELEDSGVYFCASSPYRGTDTQYFGPGTRLTVL.

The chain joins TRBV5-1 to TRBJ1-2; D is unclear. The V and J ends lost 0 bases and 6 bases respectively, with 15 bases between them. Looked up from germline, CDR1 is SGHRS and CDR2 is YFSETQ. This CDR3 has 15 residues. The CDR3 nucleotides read TGCGCCAGCAGCTTGGAGTACAAAAAGGTGAATGGCTACACCTTC. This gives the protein CASSLEYKKVNGYTF.

Here the CDR3 DNA reads TGTGCCAGCAGCCACGGGGGGGCAGGAACAGATACGCAGTATTTT. This codes for CASSHGGAGTDTQYF. The chain uses TRBV7-9 and TRBJ2-3; 8 nucleotides line up with TRBD2. Germline CDR1 and CDR2: SEHNR and FQNEAQ (reference sequence). Trimming took 5 bases from V and 3 from J; bases not matched to a gene: 7. The CDR3 is 15 residues long.

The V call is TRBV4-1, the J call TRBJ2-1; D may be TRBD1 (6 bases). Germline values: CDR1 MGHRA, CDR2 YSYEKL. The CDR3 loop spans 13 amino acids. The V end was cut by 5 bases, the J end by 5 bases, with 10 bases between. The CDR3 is CASSYTGNNEQFF. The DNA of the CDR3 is TGCGCCAGCAGCTACACAGGGAACAATGAGCAGTTCTTC.

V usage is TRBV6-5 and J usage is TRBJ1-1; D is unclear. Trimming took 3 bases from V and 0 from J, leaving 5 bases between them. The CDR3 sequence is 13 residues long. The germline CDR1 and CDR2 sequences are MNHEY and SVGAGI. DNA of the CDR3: TGTGCCAGCAGTTATAGTATGAACACTGAAGCTTTCTTT. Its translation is CASSYSMNTEAFF.

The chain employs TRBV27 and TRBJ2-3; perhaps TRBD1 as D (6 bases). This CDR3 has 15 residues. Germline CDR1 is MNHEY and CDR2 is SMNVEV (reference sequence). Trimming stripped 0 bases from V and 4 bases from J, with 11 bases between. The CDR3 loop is CASSLSRGSADTQYF. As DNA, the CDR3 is TGTGCCAGCAGTTTATCTAGGGGGAGCGCAGATACGCAGTATTTT.

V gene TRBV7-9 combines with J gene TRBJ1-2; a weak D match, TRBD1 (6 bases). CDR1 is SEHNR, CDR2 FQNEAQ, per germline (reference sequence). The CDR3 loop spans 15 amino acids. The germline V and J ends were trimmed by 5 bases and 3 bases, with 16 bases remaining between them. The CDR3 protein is CASSLGGGKDYGYTF. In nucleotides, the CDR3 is TGTGCCAGCAGCCTAGGAGGGGGGAAAGACTATGGCTACACCTTC.

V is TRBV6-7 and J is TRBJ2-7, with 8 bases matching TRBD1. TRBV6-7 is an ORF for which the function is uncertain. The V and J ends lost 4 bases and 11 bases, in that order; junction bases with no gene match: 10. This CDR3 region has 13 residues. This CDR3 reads CASSCRPRDRKYF. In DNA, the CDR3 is TGTGCCAGCAGTTGCCGCCCCAGGGACAGGAAGTACTTC.

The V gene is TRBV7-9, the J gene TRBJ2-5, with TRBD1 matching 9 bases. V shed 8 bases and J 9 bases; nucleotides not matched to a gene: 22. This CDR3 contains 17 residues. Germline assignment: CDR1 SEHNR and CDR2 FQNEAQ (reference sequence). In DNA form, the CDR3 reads TGTGCCAGCGGGGGGAGAGACCCGGGACAGGGATATACGGCCCAGTACTTC. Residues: CASGGRDPGQGYTAQYF.

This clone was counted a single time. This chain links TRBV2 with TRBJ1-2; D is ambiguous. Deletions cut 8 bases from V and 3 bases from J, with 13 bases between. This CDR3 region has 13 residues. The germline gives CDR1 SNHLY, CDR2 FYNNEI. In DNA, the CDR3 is TGTGCCAGCGTATCCTCGTGGGACTATGGCTACACCTTC. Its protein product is CASVSSWDYGYTF.

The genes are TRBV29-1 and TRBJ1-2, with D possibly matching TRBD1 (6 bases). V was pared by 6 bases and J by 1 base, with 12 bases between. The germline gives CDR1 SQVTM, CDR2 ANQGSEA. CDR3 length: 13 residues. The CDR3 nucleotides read TGCAGCGTCGGGACATTCTTTAACTATGGCTACACCTTC. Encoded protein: CSVGTFFNYGYTF. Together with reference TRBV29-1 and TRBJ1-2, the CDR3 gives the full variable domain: SAVISQKPSRDICQRGTSLTIQCQVDSQVTMMFWYRQQPGQSLTLIATANQGSEATYESGFVIDKFPISRPNLTFSTLTVSNMSPEDSSIYLCSVGTFFNYGYTFGSGTRLTVV.

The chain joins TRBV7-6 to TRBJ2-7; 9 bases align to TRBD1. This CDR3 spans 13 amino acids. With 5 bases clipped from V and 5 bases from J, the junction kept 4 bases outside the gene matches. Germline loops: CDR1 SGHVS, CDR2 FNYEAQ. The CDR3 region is CASSPGQGNEQYF. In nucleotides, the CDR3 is TGTGCCAGCAGCCCCGGACAGGGGAACGAGCAGTACTTC. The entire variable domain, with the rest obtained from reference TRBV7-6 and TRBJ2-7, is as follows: GAGVSQSPRYKVTKRGQDVALRCDPISGHVSLYWYRQALGQGPEFLTYFNYEAQQDKSGLPNDRFSAERPEGSISTLTIQRTEQRDSAMYRCASSPGQGNEQYFGPGTRLTVT.

CDR3 region: CASSLDFSEGYEQFF. CDR3 coding DNA: TGTGCCAGCAGCTTGGATTTTAGCGAAGGGTATGAGCAGTTCTTC. This rearrangement joins TRBV5-8 to TRBJ2-1; tentatively, D is TRBD2 (5 bases). Germline assignment: CDR1 SGHTS and CDR2 YDEGEE. Deletions cut 0 bases from V and 8 bases from J, with 15 bases between. This CDR3 is 15 amino acids long.

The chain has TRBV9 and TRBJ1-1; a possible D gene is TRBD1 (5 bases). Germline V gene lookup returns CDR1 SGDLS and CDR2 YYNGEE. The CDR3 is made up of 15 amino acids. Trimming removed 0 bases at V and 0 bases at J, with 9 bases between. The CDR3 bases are TGTGCCAGCAGCGTAGGCGGGGGGTTGAACACTGAAGCTTTCTTT. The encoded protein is CASSVGGGLNTEAFF.